The sample holds a few counts of the clone carrying this TCR beta chain. Its specificity is unknown. This sample is drawn from a study of naive and memory T cell subsets. The study, taken as a whole, reports: A few larger clonotypes appeared in naive repertoires, especially CD8, possibly memory cells re-expressing CD45RA. Over 85% of naive TCR sequences appeared only once, unlike memory subsets.

The CDR3 is made up of 17 amino acids. Trimming stripped 0 bases from V and 4 bases from J, with 15 bases between. The V gene's germline CDR1 is SGHDN and CDR2 FVKESK. Alpha and beta libraries were amplified separately from the second PCR onward. Sequential positive selection took CD4 T cells first, then CD8 T cells. Cells stained for CD3, CD4, CD8, CD45RA and CD27 were sorted into four subsets. An equimolar mix of two oligonucleotides served as the beta constant-region primer for TRBC1 and TRBC2. Four rounds of PCR amplified the ligated cDNA using nested alpha and beta constant-region primers plus SP2. TCRdb ran MiXCR on the UMI-ligation and nested PCR reads and lists one entry per CDR3 protein. The sample consists of 150,000 or so distinct CDR3 sequences, roughly 23% of them appearing once.

The sample taken for sequencing was naive CD4+ T cells from blood. The chain combines TRBV14 with TRBJ2-2; perhaps D is TRBD1 or TRBD2 (5 bases each). This receptor was taken from a human donor in good health. The CDR3, as DNA: TGTGCCAGCAGCCAAGATCTAATCGGGGCGAGCACCGGGGAGCTGTTTTTT. It translates to CASSQDLIGASTGELFF.